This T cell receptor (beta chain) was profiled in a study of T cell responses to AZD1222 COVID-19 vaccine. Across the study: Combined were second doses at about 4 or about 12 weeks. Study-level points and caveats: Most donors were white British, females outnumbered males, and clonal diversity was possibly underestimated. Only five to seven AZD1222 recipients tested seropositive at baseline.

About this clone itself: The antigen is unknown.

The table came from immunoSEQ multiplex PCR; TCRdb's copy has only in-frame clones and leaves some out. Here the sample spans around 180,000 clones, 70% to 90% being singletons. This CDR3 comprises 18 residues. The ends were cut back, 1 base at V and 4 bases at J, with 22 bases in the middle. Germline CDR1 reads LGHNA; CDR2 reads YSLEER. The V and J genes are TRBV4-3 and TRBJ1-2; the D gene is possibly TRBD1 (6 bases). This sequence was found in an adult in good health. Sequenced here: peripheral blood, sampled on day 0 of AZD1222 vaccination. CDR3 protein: CASSQGYGGRFPRYGYTF. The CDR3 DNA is TGCGCCAGCAGCCAAGGGTACGGGGGGCGCTTTCCTCGCTATGGCTACACCTTC.